Below are 5 T cell receptor beta chains sequenced from a single sample in a study of shared clonotypes between healthy human individuals. TCRdb's copy holds only in-frame clones and misses some; the assay was immunoSEQ multiplex PCR. This table has about 1 million clones, around 76% appearing once. The specimen was memory CD4+ T cells sorted from blood. This sample's subset: CD45RA-negative fraction. All receptors derive from a man younger than 35 in good health.

This rearrangement joins TRBV7-8 to TRBJ1-4, with D unclear. Germline CDR1 is SGHVS and CDR2 is FQNEAQ. The CDR3 covers 14 residues. V lost 2 bases to trimming and J lost 8 bases, with 12 bases between them. CDR3 DNA: TGTGCCAGCAGCTTAATGTCATTAGGCGAAAAACTGTTTTTT. Protein sequence: CASSLMSLGEKLFF.

This clone was observed a handful of times. The V call is TRBV7-9, the J call TRBJ1-4, with 7 bases lining up with TRBD1. Trimming at V came to 5 bases and at J to 3 bases, leaving 6 bases not matched to a gene. The CDR3 sequence is 15 residues long. The germline gives CDR1 SEHNR, CDR2 FQNEAQ (reference sequence). The CDR3 region has the DNA TGTGCCAGCAGCGTTGGGACAGCGCCTAATGAAAAACTGTTTTTT. This encodes CASSVGTAPNEKLFF. The complete variable domain, with remaining parts taken from reference TRBV7-9 and TRBJ1-4, reads DTGVSQNPRHKITKRGQNVTFRCDPISEHNRLYWYRQTLGQGPEFLTYFQNEAQLEKSRLLSDRFSAERPKGSFSTLEIQRTEQGDSAMYLCASSVGTAPNEKLFFGSGTQLSVL.

The genes are TRBV19 and TRBJ2-1, with 13 positions matching TRBD2. The germline gives CDR1 LNHDA, CDR2 SQIVND (reference sequence). V gave up 5 bases and J gave up 2 bases; unmatched junction bases: 3. The CDR3 length is 16 residues. DNA of the CDR3: TGTGCCAGTAGTTTAGGGACTAGCGGGGCCTACAATGAGCAGTTCTTC. This translates into CASSLGTSGAYNEQFF.

For the CDR3, the DNA is TGTGCCAGCAGTGGGACAGGAAGTTCCTATGGCTACACCTTC. Its translation: CASSGTGSSYGYTF. The chain links TRBV6-5 to TRBJ1-2; 8 nucleotides align to TRBD1. The CDR3 runs to 14 residues. Trimming at V came to 5 bases and at J to 4 bases, leaving 6 bases not matched to a gene. Germline CDR1 and CDR2: MNHEY and SVGAGI.

Regarding this clone: Additional DNA sequences in this sample encode the identical CDR3. The chain has TRBV6-5 and TRBJ2-7; no firm D call. V lost 0 bases and J 7 bases, leaving 7 bases between the germline ends. CDR1 is MNHEY, CDR2 SVGAGI, per germline. This CDR3 spans 12 amino acids. CDR3 nucleotide sequence: TGTGCCAGCAGTTACTCCCCGACTGAGCAGTACTTC. Translating gives CASSYSPTEQYF.